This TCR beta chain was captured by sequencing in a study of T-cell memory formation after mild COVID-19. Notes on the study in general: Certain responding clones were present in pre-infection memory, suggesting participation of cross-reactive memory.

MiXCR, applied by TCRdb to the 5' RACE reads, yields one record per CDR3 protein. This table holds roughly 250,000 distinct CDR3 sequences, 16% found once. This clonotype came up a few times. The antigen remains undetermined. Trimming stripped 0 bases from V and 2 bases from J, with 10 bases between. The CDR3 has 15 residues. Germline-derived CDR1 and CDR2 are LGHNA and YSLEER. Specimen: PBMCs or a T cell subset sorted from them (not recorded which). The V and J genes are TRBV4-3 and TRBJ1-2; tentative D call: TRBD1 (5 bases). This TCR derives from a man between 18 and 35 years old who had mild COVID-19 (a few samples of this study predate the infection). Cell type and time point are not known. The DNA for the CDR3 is TGCGCCAGCAGCCAAGATTCGGGGGGAAACTATGGCTACACCTTC. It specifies CASSQDSGGNYGYTF.